A single sample is the source of the 23 T cell receptor beta chains below, sequenced in a study of blood T cell repertoires in COVID-19. Only in-frame clones appear in the TCRdb table, and some are missing; sequencing was by immunoSEQ multiplex PCR. The profile shows roughly 100,000 clones, over 65% of them singletons. Sequenced input: peripheral blood. The source of these receptors is a human donor in a cohort sampled during active COVID-19.

The genes are TRBV9 and TRBJ1-1; 10 bases agree with TRBD1. V lost 4 bases and J lost 7; bases outside the gene matches: 7. Germline assignment: CDR1 SGDLS and CDR2 YYNGEE. This CDR3 spans 14 amino acids. The CDR3: CASSWGQGNYEAFF. CDR3 sequence (DNA): TGTGCCAGCAGCTGGGGACAGGGGAATTATGAAGCTTTCTTT.

The chain couples TRBV30 to TRBJ2-3, with 13 bases aligning to TRBD2. In germline, CDR1 is GTSNPN, CDR2 SVGIG (reference sequence). With V trimmed by 1 base and J by 1 base, 2 bases remained unmatched. CDR3 length: 16 residues. CDR3: CAWSGLAGGRTDTQYF. CDR3 nucleotides: TGTGCCTGGAGTGGACTAGCGGGGGGACGCACAGATACGCAGTATTTT. Full variable domain (outside the CDR3, taken from reference TRBV30 and TRBJ2-3): SQTIHQWPATLVQPVGSPLSLECTVEGTSNPNLYWYRQAAGRGLQLLFYSVGIGQISSEVPQNLSASRPQDRQFILSSKKLLLSDSGFYLCAWSGLAGGRTDTQYFGPGTRLTVL.

The V call is TRBV7-2, the J call TRBJ1-1; 8 bases fit TRBD1. Germline trimming cut 5 bases from V and 1 base from J; bases unmatched to any gene: 6. The CDR3 loop spans 15 amino acids. CDR1 and CDR2 from the germline V gene are SGHTA and FQGNSA. The CDR3 protein is CASSPRTGSNTEAFF. Here the CDR3 DNA reads TGTGCCAGCAGCCCTAGGACAGGGTCGAACACTGAAGCTTTCTTT.

This clone has only one observation. The chain recombines TRBV19 with TRBJ2-1, with D maybe TRBD1 (6 bases). This CDR3 region has 15 residues. Deletions cut 5 bases from V and 8 bases from J, with 19 bases between. Germline CDR1 reads LNHDA; CDR2 reads SQIVND (reference sequence). Here the CDR3 DNA reads TGTGCCAGTAGTTCCTGGGGACAATCAGACCATGAGCAGTTCTTC. It yields the protein CASSSWGQSDHEQFF.

CDR3 amino acids: CAIRTGQGDEQYF. The CDR3 DNA follows: TGTGCCATCAGAACGGGACAGGGAGACGAGCAGTACTTC. This chain joins TRBV10-3 and TRBJ2-7; 9 positions match TRBD1. With 6 bases clipped from V and 5 bases from J, the junction kept 5 bases outside the gene matches. The CDR3 totals 13 residues. CDR1 and CDR2 (germline): ENHRY, SYGVKD.

The CDR3 is CASSLFSLYEQYF. In DNA form, the CDR3 reads TGCGCCAGCAGCTTGTTCTCGTTGTACGAGCAGTACTTC. This chain uses TRBV5-1 with TRBJ2-7; no firm D call. The germline gives CDR1 SGHRS, CDR2 YFSETQ. The CDR3 totals 13 residues. V was cut by 1 base and J by 4 bases, with 9 bases left in between.

The gene calls are TRBV27 and TRBJ1-5; D unresolved. The CDR3 runs to 14 residues. With 6 bases removed from V and 5 bases from J, the gap between germline ends came to 14 bases. Germline CDR1 MNHEY, CDR2 SMNVEV (reference sequence). CDR3 loop: CASSPVGGDQPQHF. DNA of the CDR3: TGTGCCAGCAGCCCTGTCGGCGGTGATCAGCCCCAGCATTTT.

The V gene is TRBV27, the J gene TRBJ2-5, with 10 bases that match TRBD1. This CDR3 has 16 amino acids. J lost 5 bases, V lost 0 bases, and 6 bases had no gene match. CDR1 and CDR2 from the germline V gene are MNHEY and SMNVEV (reference sequence). The CDR3 loop reads CASSLSMGQGWETQYF. DNA of the CDR3: TGTGCCAGCAGTTTATCGATGGGACAGGGGTGGGAGACCCAGTACTTC.

As DNA, the CDR3 is TGCAGTGCGGAGATGAACACTGAAGCTTTCTTT. Its protein product is CSAEMNTEAFF. This chain joins TRBV20-1 and TRBJ1-1; the D is unclear. The CDR3 loop spans 11 amino acids. Germline V gene lookup returns CDR1 DFQATT and CDR2 SNEGSKA (reference sequence). V lost 6 bases to trimming and J lost 0 bases, with 5 bases between them.

The chain has TRBV5-4 and TRBJ2-4; 9 bases line up with TRBD2. V shed 2 bases and J 2 bases; nucleotides not matched to a gene: 2. This CDR3 comprises 15 residues. The V gene's germline CDR1 is SGHNT and CDR2 YYREEE (reference sequence). The DNA of the CDR3 is TGTGCCAGCAGCTTAGCGGGGGGTACCAAAAACATTCAGTACTTC. Encoded protein: CASSLAGGTKNIQYF.

The J gene is TRBJ2-2, the V gene TRBV5-8; a possible D gene is TRBD2 (6 bases). CDR1 and CDR2 from the germline V gene are SGHTS and YDEGEE. Trimming pared 5 bases from V and 3 bases from J, leaving 11 bases between. CDR3 length: 14 amino acids. The CDR3 loop reads CASRRDRHTGELFF. The CDR3 DNA reads as TGTGCCAGCAGGCGGGATCGGCACACCGGGGAGCTGTTTTTT. Supplemented by reference TRBV5-8 and TRBJ2-2, the full variable domain reads EAGVTQSPTHLIKTRGQQATLRCSPISGHTSVYWYQQALGLGLQFLLWYDEGEERNRGNFPPRFSGRQFPNYSSELNVNALELEDSALYLCASRRDRHTGELFFGEGSRLTVL.

CDR3 protein: CASSLEGQNYEQYF. The DNA of the CDR3 is TGCGCCAGCAGCTTGGAGGGACAGAACTACGAGCAGTACTTC. V gene TRBV5-1 combines with J gene TRBJ2-7; 7 bases fit TRBD1. Germline loops: CDR1 SGHRS, CDR2 YFSETQ. Losses at the gene ends were 0 bases for V and 3 bases for J; bases not matched to a gene: 3. The CDR3 runs to 14 residues.

The chain joins TRBV4-2 to TRBJ1-5; D is unresolved. Trimming shortened V by 0 bases and J by 0 bases, and 6 bases separated the two germline ends. The CDR3 contains 15 residues. CDR1 and CDR2 from the germline V gene are LGHNA and YNFKEQ. The CDR3 DNA reads as TGTGCCAGCAGCCAAGAAGCTTATAGCAATCAGCCCCAGCATTTT. Protein sequence: CASSQEAYSNQPQHF.

In this sample, this clone turned up a few times. The chain links TRBV11-2 to TRBJ1-2; D perhaps matches TRBD1 (5 bases). The V gene lost 2 bases and the J gene lost 2 bases, with 12 bases spanning the gap. This CDR3 is built from 15 residues. Per the germline V gene, CDR1 is SGHAT and CDR2 is FQNNGV. The CDR3 sequence is CASSLRGDWNYGYTF. The DNA for the CDR3 is TGTGCCAGCAGCTTACGGGGGGATTGGAACTATGGCTACACCTTC. The full variable domain, completed using reference TRBV11-2 and TRBJ1-2, is EAGVAQSPRYKIIEKRQSVAFWCNPISGHATLYWYQQILGQGPKLLIQFQNNGVVDDSQLPKDRFSAERLKGVDSTLKIQPAKLEDSAVYLCASSLRGDWNYGYTFGSGTRLTVV.

The chain carries TRBV7-9 and TRBJ1-3; D not certain. Trimming cost V 1 base and J 8 bases, with 9 bases left between them. The length of the CDR3 is 13 residues. In germline, CDR1 is SEHNR, CDR2 FQNEAQ (reference sequence). The CDR3 nucleotides are TGTGCCAGCAGCTTAGGCCCAGGCGACACCATATATTTT. Its translation: CASSLGPGDTIYF.

The J gene is TRBJ1-2, the V gene TRBV5-5, with 11 bases aligning to TRBD1. J gave up 3 bases and V 4 bases, and 2 bases lay outside the gene matches. The CDR3 is 14 residues long. Germline CDR1 and CDR2: SGHKS and YYEKEE (reference sequence). The CDR3 is CASSVGQGDYGYTF. CDR3 nucleotide sequence: TGTGCCAGCAGCGTGGGACAGGGGGACTATGGCTACACCTTC.

This clone showed up just a few times. The CDR3 loop is CASSPPTGTASEQYF. The DNA of the CDR3 is TGTGCCAGCTCACCCCCGACCGGGACAGCGAGCGAGCAGTACTTC. This sequence joins TRBV18 and TRBJ2-7; 7 bases are shared with TRBD1. Germline trimming cut 3 bases from V and 6 bases from J; bases unmatched to any gene: 11. CDR1 KGHSH and CDR2 LQKENI come from the germline V gene. The CDR3 extends over 15 amino acids.

The rearrangement links TRBV28 to TRBJ1-2, with D possibly matching TRBD1 (5 bases). The CDR3 runs to 13 residues. The ends were cut back, 4 bases at V and 4 bases at J, with 10 bases in the middle. Germline CDR1 reads MDHEN; CDR2 reads SYDVKM. The CDR3 DNA reads TGTGCCAGCAGTTGGGGGGGACTCTATGGCTACACCTTC. Residues: CASSWGGLYGYTF.

The rearrangement joins TRBV5-6 to TRBJ2-4; D might be TRBD2 (6 bases). The CDR3 is 17 residues long. Trimming cost V 1 base and J 2 bases, with 16 bases left between them. Germline values: CDR1 SGHDT, CDR2 YYEEEE. CDR3 sequence reads: CASSLYGTRGPKNIQYF. CDR3 nucleotide sequence: TGTGCCAGCAGCTTGTACGGGACTCGAGGACCCAAAAACATTCAGTACTTC.

The chain carries TRBV3-1 (or the pseudogene TRBV3-2) and TRBJ1-1; D remains ambiguous. Trimming took 4 bases from V and 10 from J, leaving 16 bases between them. This CDR3 is built from 13 residues. From germline, CDR1 is LGHDT and CDR2 YNNKEL (reference sequence). CDR3 sequence: CASSPTVNGGAFF. CDR3 nucleotides: TGTGCCAGCAGCCCGACCGTCAATGGAGGAGCTTTCTTT.

This clone was seen just once. The V call is TRBV30, the J call TRBJ1-3; D is ambiguous. Germline V gene sequence: CDR1 GTSNPN, CDR2 SVGIG (reference sequence). This CDR3 contains 17 residues. Between the trimmed V and J ends, which lost 0 bases and 0 bases, there was a span of 15 bases. CDR3 DNA: TGTGCCTGGAGTGTACGATCACCGTTGAGCTCTGGAAACACCATATATTTT. Encoded protein: CAWSVRSPLSSGNTIYF. The complete variable domain, with remaining parts taken from reference TRBV30 and TRBJ1-3, reads SQTIHQWPATLVQPVGSPLSLECTVEGTSNPNLYWYRQAAGRGLQLLFYSVGIGQISSEVPQNLSASRPQDRQFILSSKKLLLSDSGFYLCAWSVRSPLSSGNTIYFGEGSWLTVV.

This chain links TRBV2 with TRBJ2-5; 11 nucleotides match TRBD2. Losses at the gene ends were 2 bases for V and 5 bases for J; bases not matched to a gene: 4. The CDR3 contains 15 residues. The V gene's germline CDR1 is SNHLY and CDR2 FYNNEI. The chain's CDR3 is CASSEQASGGETQYF. The CDR3 nucleotides read TGTGCCAGCAGTGAACAGGCTAGCGGGGGGGAGACCCAGTACTTC.

The table lists this clone with a count of one. The chain carries TRBV9 and TRBJ1-4, with a tentative D call TRBD1 (6 bases). The V end was cut by 0 bases, the J end by 7 bases, with 10 bases between. The CDR3 consists of 14 residues. Germline CDR1 SGDLS, CDR2 YYNGEE. Here the CDR3 reads CASSVGAGVEKLFF. The CDR3 nucleotides are TGTGCCAGCAGCGTAGGGGCAGGGGTTGAAAAACTGTTTTTT.